Below, 19 T cell receptor beta chains from the same sample are listed, as sequenced in a study of OX40 agonist ivuxolimab in advanced cancers. Sequenced by immunoSEQ multiplex PCR; TCRdb stores in-frame clones only, minus some. The repertoire holds about 75,000 clones, with 70% to 90% as singletons. The source material was CD4+ or CD8+ T cells sorted from blood, sampled in a trial of the OX40 agonist ivuxolimab. These receptors all stem from an adult with an advanced solid tumor such as melanoma, head and neck, liver or kidney cancer.

The chain has TRBV6-1 and TRBJ1-1; unclear D gene. There are 13 residues in the CDR3. Trimming left V 8 bases short and J 5 bases short, with 15 bases between. CDR1 is MNHNS and CDR2 is SASEGT in the germline V gene. CDR3 nucleotides: TGTGCCAGCCTCAGCCTGCGGAGAACTGAAGCTTTCTTT. Its protein is CASLSLRRTEAFF.

The chain recombines TRBV19 with TRBJ1-5, with D perhaps matching TRBD1 (5 bases). Trimming took off 4 bases at V and 3 bases at J, with 16 bases between the two ends. Germline assignment: CDR1 LNHDA and CDR2 SQIVND (reference sequence). The CDR3 is made up of 16 amino acids. In DNA, the CDR3 is TGTGCCAGTAGTACCGGGACCGCGAATCTCAATCAGCCCCAGCATTTT. This encodes CASSTGTANLNQPQHF.

V and J are TRBV14 and TRBJ1-6; the D is unclear. Trimming left V 1 base short and J 7 bases short, with 5 bases between. The CDR3 is 13 residues long. CDR1 is SGHDN and CDR2 is FVKESK in the germline V gene. The CDR3 nucleotides are TGTGCCAGCAGCCAAGTTAAAAATTCACCCCTCCACTTT. Translation: CASSQVKNSPLHF.

V gene TRBV7-8 combines with J gene TRBJ1-3; the match to TRBD1 covers 7 bases. V was clipped by 5 bases and J by 4 bases; unmatched bases: 11. CDR1 is SGHVS and CDR2 is FQNEAQ in the germline V gene. The CDR3 is 16 amino acids. This CDR3 reads CASSPPGTALGNTIYF. CDR3 coding DNA: TGTGCCAGCAGCCCGCCTGGGACAGCACTCGGAAACACCATATATTTT.

Only one count was recorded for this clone. The CDR3 DNA sequence: TGTGCCAGCAGTTTCAGGATATTCGGCTACACCTTC. It yields the protein CASSFRIFGYTF. The rearrangement uses TRBV7-9 and TRBJ1-2; no clear D. This CDR3 comprises 12 residues. The V gene's germline CDR1 is SEHNR and CDR2 FQNEAQ (reference sequence). Trimming shortened V by 6 bases and J by 8 bases, and 13 bases separated the two germline ends. Supplemented by reference TRBV7-9 and TRBJ1-2, the full variable domain reads DTGVSQNPRHKITKRGQNVTFRCDPISEHNRLYWYRQTLGQGPEFLTYFQNEAQLEKSRLLSDRFSAERPKGSFSTLEIQRTEQGDSAMYLCASSFRIFGYTFGSGTRLTVV.

The CDR3 region is CASSFGALLGTDTQYF. CDR3 nucleotides: TGTGCCAGCAGCTTTGGGGCTCTTCTAGGAACAGATACGCAGTATTTT. The gene calls are TRBV7-6 and TRBJ2-3; tentative D call: TRBD1 (5 bases). Trimming shortened V by 3 bases and J by 3 bases, and 16 bases separated the two germline ends. The CDR3 loop spans 16 amino acids. Germline values: CDR1 SGHVS, CDR2 FNYEAQ.

The rearrangement joins TRBV19 to TRBJ2-5; 11 bases line up with TRBD1. This CDR3 spans 15 amino acids. Trimming cost V 7 bases and J 3 bases; bases outside gene matches: 7. Germline lookup yields CDR1 LNHDA and CDR2 SQIVND (reference sequence). As DNA, the CDR3 is TGTGCCAGTACTCGGACAGGGGGCAGGGAAGAGACCCAGTACTTC. Translated, it gives CASTRTGGREETQYF.

This chain uses TRBV6-1 with TRBJ1-1; D not certain. Trimming took 2 bases from V and 7 from J, leaving 14 bases between them. Germline V gives CDR1 MNHNS, CDR2 SASEGT. This CDR3 region has 14 residues. CDR3 sequence (DNA): TGTGCCAGCAGTGAACGGTGGGCAGCTGATGAAGCTTTCTTT. Residues: CASSERWAADEAFF.

About this clone: The sample holds other DNA sequences that translate to the same CDR3. The chain combines TRBV28 with TRBJ2-7, with 9 bases aligning to TRBD1. V dropped 3 bases and J dropped 6; count of bases not matched to a gene: 6. Germline assignment: CDR1 MDHEN and CDR2 SYDVKM. This CDR3 comprises 14 residues. CDR3 nucleotides: TGTGCCAGCAGTTTTATGGGACAGGGACTCGAGCAGTACTTC. Translated, it gives CASSFMGQGLEQYF.

The gene calls are TRBV5-1 and TRBJ2-1; TRBD2 matches at 14 bases. This CDR3 has 12 residues. V was pared by 6 bases and J by 16 bases, with 6 bases of the junction left unmatched. Germline CDR1 and CDR2: SGHRS and YFSETQ. The CDR3 spells CASTTSGGAGFF. DNA for the CDR3: TGCGCCAGCACGACTAGCGGGGGGGCTGGATTCTTC. Variable domain in full (rest from reference TRBV5-1 and TRBJ2-1): KAGVTQTPRYLIKTRGQQVTLSCSPISGHRSVSWYQQTPGQGLQFLFEYFSETQRNKGNFPGRFSGRQFSNSRSEMNVSTLELGDSALYLCASTTSGGAGFFGPGTRLTVL.

The chain carries TRBV29-1 and TRBJ2-5; TRBD1 matches at 12 bases. The germline V gene has CDR1 SQVTM and CDR2 ANQGSEA. The CDR3 has 15 amino acids. After removal of 3 bases from V and 5 bases from J, the junction contained 7 bases not matched to a gene. The CDR3 nucleotides read TGCAGCGTTGAGAGCGGGACAGGGGGCGCGGAGACCCAGTACTTC. This encodes CSVESGTGGAETQYF.

This chain joins TRBV18 and TRBJ1-1; D not certain. The CDR3 sequence is 13 residues long. Between the trimmed V and J ends, which lost 5 bases and 6 bases, there was a span of 13 bases. Germline loops: CDR1 KGHSH, CDR2 LQKENI. CDR3 region: CASSANPGAEAFF. The DNA for the CDR3 is TGTGCCAGCTCAGCCAATCCCGGGGCTGAAGCTTTCTTT.

The chain carries TRBV14 and TRBJ1-2; 9 positions match TRBD1. CDR1 and CDR2 (germline): SGHDN, FVKESK. Trimming removed 4 bases from V and 3 bases from J; junction bases left unmatched: 6. There are 15 residues in the CDR3. CDR3 protein: CASSPQDRGYYGYTF. The CDR3 region has the DNA TGTGCCAGCAGCCCACAGGACAGGGGATACTATGGCTACACCTTC.

V and J are TRBV20-1 and TRBJ2-7, with D unresolved. The germline V gene has CDR1 DFQATT and CDR2 SNEGSKA (reference sequence). There are 11 residues in the CDR3. V gave up 2 bases and J gave up 5 bases, with 7 bases separating them. The DNA for the CDR3 is TGCAGTGCTAGATATGACCACGAGCAGTACTTC. Translating gives CSARYDHEQYF.

V usage is TRBV19 and J usage is TRBJ1-2, with 8 bases identical to TRBD1. The CDR3 runs 13 residues. The V and J ends lost 5 bases and 6 bases, in that order; junction bases with no gene match: 5. The germline V gene encodes CDR1 LNHDA and CDR2 SQIVND (reference sequence). CDR3 sequence: CASSPDRGDGYTF. The CDR3 DNA follows: TGTGCCAGTAGTCCCGACAGGGGTGATGGCTACACCTTC.

This clone occurred once. The V gene is TRBV18, the J gene TRBJ1-1; possible D gene TRBD1, 5 bases. Germline V gives CDR1 KGHSH, CDR2 LQKENI. CDR3 length: 14 amino acids. Trimming left V 2 bases short and J 6 bases short, with 13 bases between. In DNA, the CDR3 is TGTGCCAGCTCACCATCGGGGGGTGGGGCTGAAGCTTTCTTT. It translates to CASSPSGGGAEAFF.

The gene calls are TRBV7-2 and TRBJ1-2; a weak D match, TRBD1 (6 bases). The CDR3 is 14 amino acids. Trimming left V 6 bases short and J 7 bases short, with 18 bases between. Germline V gene data show CDR1 as SGHTA and CDR2 as FQGNSA. DNA for the CDR3: TGTGCCAGCAGGGTCTTTGGGGGCTATATTGGCTACACCTTC. The encoded protein is CASRVFGGYIGYTF.

V is TRBV25-1 and J is TRBJ2-5; D is ambiguous. Germline-derived CDR1 and CDR2 are MGHDK and SYGVNS. This CDR3 spans 15 amino acids. V was cut by 1 base and J by 5 bases, with 14 bases left in between. In nucleotides, the CDR3 is TGTGCCAGCAGTGAATTGGCCAAACTGGGGGAGACCCAGTACTTC. It specifies CASSELAKLGETQYF.

This clone was observed a single time. This chain joins TRBV27 and TRBJ2-5; perhaps D is TRBD1 or TRBD2 (5 bases each). CDR1 MNHEY and CDR2 SMNVEV come from the germline V gene (reference sequence). Trimming pared 4 bases from V and 5 bases from J, leaving 14 bases between. This CDR3 spans 14 amino acids. The CDR3 DNA reads as TGTGCCAGCAGTTCCGGGACGGTTCCCGAGACCCAGTACTTC. Its protein is CASSSGTVPETQYF.